This T cell receptor beta chain was retrieved from a study of T-cell reconstitution after alpha-beta-depleted transplantation in children. Per germline, CDR1 DFQATT and CDR2 SNEGSKA (reference sequence). This CDR3 has 14 amino acids. Trimming cost V 6 bases and J 1 base, with 16 bases left between them. A word on this clonotype: The antigen is undetermined.

Preparation of the TCRbeta library used unique molecular identifiers. Each CDR3 protein gets one entry after TCRdb re-called the PCR reads with MiXCR. The sample comprises more than 200,000 distinct CDR3 sequences, roughly 23% of which are singletons, and over 2.5% rests with the top ten. Study conclusions and caveats: It was newly produced T cells that mostly accounted for T-cell counts and diversity one year after transplant.

The sequence derives from a girl aged 2 to 9 with Fanconi anemia, due to receive a stem cell transplant. This rearrangement joins TRBV20-1 to TRBJ2-7, with a weak D call TRBD1 (5 bases). The sample consisted of PBMCs, taken before TCRalphabeta/CD19-depleted stem cell transplant. The DNA for the CDR3 is TGCAGTGCATCTCAGGGCTCGGATTCCTACGAGCAGTACTTC. Amino acid sequence: CSASQGSDSYEQYF.